One and the same sample provided the 2 T cell receptor beta chains below, sequenced in a study of control samples from healthy donors and cancer patients. Only in-frame clones appear in the TCRdb table, and some are missing; sequencing was by immunoSEQ multiplex PCR. The data show approximately 190,000 clones, with about 89% seen just once and 1.5% to 2% held by the top ten. The sample comprised blood. Every receptor here comes from a man in his thirties or forties in good health.

The chain employs TRBV5-1 and TRBJ2-7; D uncertain. CDR3 size: 13 residues. Germline V gene data show CDR1 as SGHRS and CDR2 as YFSETQ. Trimming pared 4 bases from V and 3 bases from J, leaving 11 bases between. The CDR3 spells CASSNWPGYEQYF. The DNA of the CDR3 is TGCGCCAGCAGCAACTGGCCCGGCTACGAGCAGTACTTC.

The chain links TRBV2 to TRBJ1-2; D is possibly TRBD1 (5 bases). The CDR3 runs to 13 residues. Germline values: CDR1 SNHLY, CDR2 FYNNEI. V gave up 2 bases and J gave up 6 bases, with 10 bases separating them. CDR3 amino acids: CASSELLGDGYTF. CDR3 coding DNA: TGTGCCAGCAGTGAACTTTTGGGGGATGGCTACACCTTC.